What follows describes a single T cell receptor (beta chain). Its antigen is not known. Naive CD8 cells comprised CD45RO-negative, CCR7-positively selected cells, excluding terminally differentiated effector memory CD45RA+ cells. There were only Caucasian adults among the donors, and all lived in Nashville, Tennessee. The data were obtained in a study of shared clonotypes between healthy human individuals. Whole-study findings and limits: Even with large depth, rarefaction showed that sorted-subset sequencing was incomplete. Generation probabilities of non-shared clonotypes were lower (relative to those shared by all four donors).

The CDR3 is 13 residues long. The J segment lost 5 bases and the V segment lost 5 bases, leaving 6 bases of the junction unmatched. CDR1 and CDR2 from the germline V gene are SGHDT and YYEEEE. Libraries were prepared by immunoSEQ multiplex PCR; TCRdb keeps only in-frame clonotypes and omits some of them. The top ten clones hold about 1.1% of a sample with 2 million to 2.5 million clones, around 96% of them seen once. Sequenced: naive CD8+ T cells sorted from blood. The sequence derives from a man aged 18 to 29 in good health. V and J are TRBV5-6 and TRBJ2-5; 7 positions match TRBD1. DNA for the CDR3: TGTGCCAGCAGTTTACAGGGGTGGGAGACCCAGTACTTC. Translation gives CASSLQGWETQYF.